One sample yielded the 23 T cell receptor beta chains listed below, sequenced in a study of a mutant IDH1 vaccine in newly diagnosed glioma. No antigen has been assigned to these receptors. The time point here: week 47, end of study. Doses of 300 ug of mutant IDH1 20-mer peptide were given with topical imiquimod. Generated by immunoSEQ multiplex PCR, the TCRdb table keeps only in-frame clones and is missing some. Among approximately 60,000 clones, 75% to 90% were seen once, and the ten largest hold 3.5% to 4%. The source was PBMCs, collected from a glioma patient whose treatment included an IDH1 peptide vaccine. These receptors were collected from a man younger than 45 with glioma.

The chain carries TRBV7-9 and TRBJ1-6; D unresolved. The V and J ends lost 1 base and 9 bases respectively, with 7 bases between them. The CDR3 extends over 13 amino acids. The germline V gene has CDR1 SEHNR and CDR2 FQNEAQ (reference sequence). The CDR3 is CASSLEKGSPLHF. In nucleotides, the CDR3 is TGTGCCAGCAGCTTAGAAAAAGGTTCACCCCTCCACTTT.

The chain couples TRBV6-1 to TRBJ2-7, with TRBD1 identical over 9 bases. CDR3 length: 14 residues. J lost 7 bases, V lost 6 bases, and 10 bases had no gene match. CDR1 and CDR2 from the germline V gene are MNHNS and SASEGT. CDR3 region: CASRPNRGLGEQYF. As DNA, the CDR3 is TGTGCCAGCAGACCCAACAGGGGGCTGGGGGAGCAGTACTTC.

The CDR3 protein is CASSLWGRHEQYF. DNA for the CDR3: TGTGCCAGCAGTTTATGGGGGCGCCACGAGCAGTACTTC. This chain uses TRBV27 with TRBJ2-7; weak D call: TRBD1 (6 bases). CDR1 is MNHEY and CDR2 is SMNVEV in the germline V gene (reference sequence). V dropped 1 base and J dropped 5 bases, with 9 bases sitting between them. The CDR3 sequence is 13 residues long.

V usage is TRBV14 and J usage is TRBJ2-3; D is undetermined. Germline V gene sequence: CDR1 SGHDN, CDR2 FVKESK. This CDR3 has 15 residues. V was pared by 1 base and J by 4 bases, with 12 bases between. The CDR3 DNA sequence: TGTGCCAGCAGCCAAGGATTTAGCTCGGCAGATACGCAGTATTTT. It translates to CASSQGFSSADTQYF.

The chain is built from TRBV19 and TRBJ2-7, with a weak D call TRBD1 (5 bases). Germline V gene lookup returns CDR1 LNHDA and CDR2 SQIVND (reference sequence). The CDR3 runs 17 residues. Trimming shortened V by 1 base and J by 3 bases, and 19 bases separated the two germline ends. The CDR3 DNA reads as TGTGCCAGTAGTATAGGGTACAGGCCCATGAGAGACTACGAGCAGTACTTC. Translation gives CASSIGYRPMRDYEQYF.

J is TRBJ1-6 and V is TRBV5-1, with TRBD1 as a possible D gene (5 bases). The CDR3 sequence is 16 residues long. Between the trimmed V and J ends, which lost 0 bases and 8 bases, there was a span of 15 bases. Per the germline V gene, CDR1 is SGHRS and CDR2 is YFSETQ. The DNA of the CDR3 is TGCGCCAGCAGCTTGGATCCCGGGGGAATGTATTCACCCCTCCACTTT. Amino acids: CASSLDPGGMYSPLHF.

This chain connects TRBV28 to TRBJ1-5, with no clear D. The CDR3 length is 13 residues. CDR1 MDHEN and CDR2 SYDVKM come from the germline V gene. Trimming shortened V by 3 bases and J by 4 bases, and 7 bases separated the two germline ends. The CDR3 region has the DNA TGTGCCAGCAGTTTTTACGGTAATCAGCCCCAGCATTTT. It codes for CASSFYGNQPQHF.

V and J are TRBV9 and TRBJ2-2, with D hard to call. V was pared by 5 bases and J by 4 bases, with 15 bases between. Germline CDR1 SGDLS, CDR2 YYNGEE. The length of the CDR3 is 15 residues. The CDR3 bases are TGTGCCAGCAGGCCGCGGCAGGAAGCCACCGGGGAGCTGTTTTTT. Translating gives CASRPRQEATGELFF.

The chain links TRBV19 to TRBJ1-5, with a weak D call TRBD1 (6 bases). The V end lost 8 bases, the J end lost 3 bases, and 11 bases lay between the germline ends. The germline gives CDR1 LNHDA, CDR2 SQIVND (reference sequence). The CDR3 is 13 residues long. The CDR3 region is CASGDKLNQPQHF. Written as DNA, the CDR3 is TGTGCCAGTGGGGACAAACTCAATCAGCCCCAGCATTTT.

This clone was found a few times. The rearrangement links TRBV12-5 to TRBJ1-6, with TRBD1 as a possible D gene (5 bases). The V end was cut by 0 bases, the J end by 9 bases, with 9 bases between. Germline V CDR1 and CDR2: LGHNT, FRNRAP. This CDR3 region has 14 residues. CDR3 sequence reads: CASGLVGLSSPLHF. In DNA, the CDR3 is TGTGCTAGTGGTTTGGTGGGACTCTCTTCACCCCTCCACTTT.

This clone has more than one count but fewer than ten. The chain has TRBV12-5 and TRBJ1-1, with D hard to call. The CDR3 length is 15 residues. Trimming took 0 bases from V and 4 from J, leaving 12 bases between them. Germline V gene data show CDR1 as LGHNT and CDR2 as FRNRAP. The CDR3 nucleotides are TGTGCTAGTGGTTTGGTCCTGGGTCCAATCACTGAAGCTTTCTTT. This codes for CASGLVLGPITEAFF.

The chain has TRBV27 and TRBJ2-6; the D gene is possibly TRBD1 (6 bases). The length of the CDR3 is 19 residues. Germline V CDR1 and CDR2: MNHEY, SMNVEV (reference sequence). Deletions cut 3 bases from V and 2 bases from J, with 20 bases between. CDR3 nucleotides: TGTGCCAGCAGTTTCGACCGGGACATAGGGGTCCCTGGGGCCAACGTCCTGACTTTC. Translation gives CASSFDRDIGVPGANVLTF.

This chain uses TRBV19 with TRBJ1-1; TRBD1 agrees at 7 bases. Germline values: CDR1 LNHDA, CDR2 SQIVND (reference sequence). V trimming: 6 bases; J trimming: 4 bases; junction bases outside the gene matches: 8. The CDR3 length is 14 residues. The DNA for the CDR3 is TGTGCCAGTAGACGCTCAGGGGGTCGCACTGAAGCTTTCTTT. Its protein is CASRRSGGRTEAFF.

This clone has just a few counts. The chain couples TRBV7-9 to TRBJ1-4; 8 positions agree with TRBD1. V was clipped by 3 bases and J by 6 bases; unmatched bases: 6. The CDR3 length is 15 residues. CDR1 and CDR2 from the germline V gene are SEHNR and FQNEAQ (reference sequence). The CDR3 coding sequence is TGTGCCAGCAGCTTTACAGGGGGAAGGTATGAAAAACTGTTTTTT. It codes for CASSFTGGRYEKLFF.

The chain combines TRBV2 with TRBJ2-3, with 11 nucleotides matching TRBD2. Per germline, CDR1 SNHLY and CDR2 FYNNEI. The length of the CDR3 is 15 residues. The V gene end was trimmed by 6 bases and the J gene end by 5 bases; junction bases not matched to a gene: 7. CDR3 nucleotide sequence: TGTGCCAGCAGGGTACTAGCGGGGGTTAAAGATACGCAGTATTTT. Its translation: CASRVLAGVKDTQYF.

The rearrangement joins TRBV7-9 to TRBJ2-3, with 10 bases identical to TRBD2. After removal of 0 bases from V and 4 bases from J, the junction contained 1 base not matched to a gene. The CDR3 runs 15 residues. Germline-derived CDR1 and CDR2 are SEHNR and FQNEAQ (reference sequence). The CDR3 coding sequence is TGTGCCAGCAGCTTAGCGAGCGGGGGGGCAGATACGCAGTATTTT. Translation: CASSLASGGADTQYF.

J is TRBJ1-2 and V is TRBV7-9; possible D gene TRBD1, 5 bases. V was pared by 0 bases and J by 6 bases, with 14 bases between. The CDR3 has 15 amino acids. Germline values: CDR1 SEHNR, CDR2 FQNEAQ (reference sequence). CDR3 coding DNA: TGTGCCAGCAGCTTAGCGGGCTCCAGGGATAATGGCTACACCTTC. Its translation: CASSLAGSRDNGYTF.

The chain uses TRBV6-1 and TRBJ2-3, with TRBD1 identical over 9 bases. Trimming cost V 6 bases and J 0 bases; bases outside gene matches: 4. The CDR3 has 15 residues. The germline V gene has CDR1 MNHNS and CDR2 SASEGT. The CDR3: CASRAGTGSTDTQYF. The CDR3 DNA reads TGTGCCAGCAGGGCTGGGACAGGGAGCACAGATACGCAGTATTTT.

V gene TRBV18 combines with J gene TRBJ2-3; possibly TRBD1 for D (6 bases). V dropped 0 bases and J dropped 5 bases, with 6 bases sitting between them. Germline CDR1 is KGHSH and CDR2 is LQKENI. The CDR3 loop spans 13 amino acids. The CDR3, as DNA: TGTGCCAGCTCACCACCGACAGGAGATACGCAGTATTTT. Protein sequence: CASSPPTGDTQYF.

This chain links TRBV2 with TRBJ2-5; D unclear. From germline, CDR1 is SNHLY and CDR2 FYNNEI. The V end lost 4 bases, the J end lost 7 bases, and 13 bases lay between the germline ends. The CDR3 is 13 amino acids. The CDR3 sequence: CASSGTHLGTQYF. CDR3 coding DNA: TGTGCCAGCAGTGGAACCCACTTGGGGACCCAGTACTTC.

V usage is TRBV15 and J usage is TRBJ2-7, with 10 bases identical to TRBD1. CDR3 length equals 14 residues. V lost 3 bases and J lost 6; bases outside the gene matches: 5. Germline assignment: CDR1 LNHNV and CDR2 YYDKDF (reference sequence). The CDR3 loop is CATSRGQGKSEQYF. CDR3 DNA sequence: TGTGCCACCAGCAGGGGACAGGGGAAAAGCGAGCAGTACTTC.

The V and J genes are TRBV6-5 and TRBJ1-6; 8 bases align to TRBD1. The V gene end was trimmed by 6 bases and the J gene end by 6 bases; junction bases not matched to a gene: 4. Germline CDR1 MNHEY, CDR2 SVGAGI. The CDR3 is made up of 14 amino acids. The CDR3 loop reads CASRQTGVNSPLHF. The CDR3, as DNA: TGTGCCAGCAGACAGACAGGGGTTAATTCACCCCTCCACTTT.

The chain links TRBV5-1 to TRBJ1-5, with D possibly matching TRBD1 (5 bases). Per germline, CDR1 SGHRS and CDR2 YFSETQ. The V end was cut by 0 bases, the J end by 4 bases, with 14 bases between. The CDR3 totals 16 residues. CDR3 in amino acids: CASSLAPGGENQPQHF. CDR3 bases: TGCGCCAGCAGCTTGGCCCCAGGAGGGGAGAATCAGCCCCAGCATTTT.